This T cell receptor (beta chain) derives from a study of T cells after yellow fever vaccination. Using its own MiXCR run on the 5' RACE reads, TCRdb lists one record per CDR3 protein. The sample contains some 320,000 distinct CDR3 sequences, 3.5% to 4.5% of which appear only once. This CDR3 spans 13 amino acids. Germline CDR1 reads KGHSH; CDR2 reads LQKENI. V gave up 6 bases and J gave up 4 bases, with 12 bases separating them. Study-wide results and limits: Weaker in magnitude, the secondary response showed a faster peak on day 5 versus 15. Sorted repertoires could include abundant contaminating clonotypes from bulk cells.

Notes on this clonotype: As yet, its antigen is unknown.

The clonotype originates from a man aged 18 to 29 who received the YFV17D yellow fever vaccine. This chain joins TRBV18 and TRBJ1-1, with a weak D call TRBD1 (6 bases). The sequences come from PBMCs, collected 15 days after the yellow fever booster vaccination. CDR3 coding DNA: TGTGCCAGCTCTCCAGACAGGACCACTGAAGCTTTCTTT. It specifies CASSPDRTTEAFF.